Each of the 31 T cell receptor beta chains below was sequenced from the same sample in a study of blood T cell repertoires in COVID-19. Sequencing used immunoSEQ multiplex PCR; TCRdb keeps in-frame clones, though not all of them. The sample shows tens of thousands of clones, roughly 90% of them seen only once. What was sequenced was peripheral blood. These receptor sequences come from a man aged 55 to 70 with active or convalescent COVID-19.

The chain uses TRBV25-1 and TRBJ1-2; no clear D. The V end lost 8 bases, the J end lost 2 bases, and 6 bases lay between the germline ends. This CDR3 has 11 amino acids. Germline CDR1 and CDR2: MGHDK and SYGVNS. Here the CDR3 DNA reads TGTGCCAGCCTGCAGAACTATGGCTACACCTTC. This gives the protein CASLQNYGYTF.

The V gene is TRBV25-1, the J gene TRBJ2-5; the D gene is possibly TRBD2 (5 bases). V was trimmed by 1 base and J by 0 bases, leaving 9 bases between them. Germline V CDR1 and CDR2: MGHDK, SYGVNS. CDR3 length equals 15 residues. The CDR3 loop reads CASSEFRGDQETQYF. The CDR3 DNA reads TGTGCCAGCAGTGAATTTCGGGGAGACCAAGAGACCCAGTACTTC.

The rearrangement links TRBV27 to TRBJ1-3; TRBD1 agrees at 7 bases. The CDR3 spans 18 residues. Germline CDR1 MNHEY, CDR2 SMNVEV (reference sequence). Losses at the gene ends were 1 base for V and 0 bases for J; bases not matched to a gene: 9. CDR3 sequence (DNA): TGTGCCAGCAGTTTATATTGGAGGGGGGACAGCTCTGGAAACACCATATATTTT. It encodes CASSLYWRGDSSGNTIYF.

The chain carries TRBV25-1 and TRBJ1-2, with TRBD1 as a possible D gene (5 bases). The CDR3 length is 15 residues. Germline CDR1 is MGHDK and CDR2 is SYGVNS. Trimming stripped 4 bases from V and 4 bases from J, with 16 bases between. CDR3 protein: CASSGTHKDRYGYTF. CDR3 in DNA: TGTGCCAGCAGTGGGACACATAAGGATCGCTATGGCTACACCTTC.

The chain combines TRBV30 with TRBJ1-1, with 9 nucleotides matching TRBD1. This CDR3 spans 14 amino acids. V shed 6 bases and J 4 bases; nucleotides not matched to a gene: 9. Germline loops: CDR1 GTSNPN, CDR2 SVGIG (reference sequence). The CDR3 region is CACTGGFDGTEAFF. CDR3 nucleotides: TGTGCCTGTACAGGGGGCTTTGATGGCACTGAAGCTTTCTTT.

The gene calls are TRBV14 and TRBJ2-4; D gene unclear. The CDR3 spans 13 residues. The germline CDR1 and CDR2 sequences are SGHDN and FVKESK. V dropped 2 bases and J dropped 6 bases, with 8 bases sitting between them. DNA for the CDR3: TGTGCCAGCAGCCAACCAGGTGGAAACATTCAGTACTTC. Its protein product is CASSQPGGNIQYF.

V gene TRBV27 combines with J gene TRBJ2-2, with TRBD2 identical over 9 bases. V trimming: 4 bases; J trimming: 3 bases; junction bases outside the gene matches: 18. Germline V CDR1 and CDR2: MNHEY, SMNVEV (reference sequence). This CDR3 spans 20 amino acids. As DNA, the CDR3 is TGTGCCAGCAGTTCACGAATAGGGGGCGGGAGGGCTAGTCACACCGGGGAGCTGTTTTTT. It yields the protein CASSSRIGGGRASHTGELFF.

The gene calls are TRBV7-2 and TRBJ2-3, with 10 bases aligning to TRBD2. Trimming took 3 bases from V and 5 from J; bases not matched to a gene: 5. CDR1 and CDR2 (germline): SGHTA, FQGNSA. The CDR3 is 15 amino acids. The chain's CDR3 is CASSFLAGVGDTQYF. For the CDR3, the DNA is TGTGCCAGCAGCTTCCTAGCGGGGGTAGGAGATACGCAGTATTTT.

The V and J genes are TRBV5-5 and TRBJ1-1; weak D call: TRBD1 (6 bases). Trimming cost V 6 bases and J 1 base, with 13 bases left between them. CDR1 is SGHKS, CDR2 YYEKEE, per germline (reference sequence). This CDR3 is built from 14 residues. CDR3 amino acids: CASITGGQNTEAFF. The DNA of the CDR3 is TGTGCCAGCATAACCGGGGGGCAGAACACTGAAGCTTTCTTT.

V usage is TRBV7-9 and J usage is TRBJ1-3; D remains ambiguous. The ends were cut back, 6 bases at V and 4 bases at J, with 13 bases in the middle. This CDR3 is 14 amino acids long. CDR1 is SEHNR, CDR2 FQNEAQ, per germline (reference sequence). The CDR3 DNA is TGTGCCAGCAGTTCCACAGATCCGGGAAACACCATATATTTT. Its protein product is CASSSTDPGNTIYF.

The chain links TRBV5-1 to TRBJ2-1; 11 nucleotides agree with TRBD2. The CDR3 runs to 15 residues. Germline CDR1 and CDR2: SGHRS and YFSETQ. The trim removed 4 bases at V and 6 bases at J, leaving 6 bases unmatched. As DNA, the CDR3 is TGCGCCAGCAGCCCCCGACTAGCGGGATCCAATGAGCAGTTCTTC. As protein: CASSPRLAGSNEQFF.

V and J are TRBV28 and TRBJ1-3; unclear D gene. The germline CDR1 and CDR2 sequences are MDHEN and SYDVKM. The CDR3 extends over 15 amino acids. Trimming took off 4 bases at V and 1 base at J, with 11 bases between the two ends. The CDR3 nucleotides read TGTGCCAGCAGTTCTGCGGGGAGATCTGGAAACACCATATATTTT. It specifies CASSSAGRSGNTIYF. The full variable domain, completed using reference TRBV28 and TRBJ1-3, is DVKVTQSSRYLVKRTGEKVFLECVQDMDHENMFWYRQDPGLGLRLIYFSYDVKMKEKGDIPEGYSVSREKKERFSLILESASTNQTSMYLCASSSAGRSGNTIYFGEGSWLTVV.

This chain joins TRBV6-5 and TRBJ2-7, with TRBD1 identical over 8 bases. CDR3 length: 15 residues. V was pared by 0 bases and J by 3 bases, with 4 bases of the junction left unmatched. The V gene's germline CDR1 is MNHEY and CDR2 SVGAGI. Here the CDR3 reads CASSYSPGQVYEQYF. CDR3 bases: TGTGCCAGCAGTTACTCCCCGGGACAGGTCTACGAGCAGTACTTC.

CDR3 bases: TGTGCCAGCAGCTTCTCAGGCCCCGGGGACATTCAGTACTTC. Translating it yields CASSFSGPGDIQYF. The rearrangement joins TRBV7-9 to TRBJ2-4, with a possible D match to TRBD2 (5 bases). This CDR3 region has 14 residues. The germline V gene encodes CDR1 SEHNR and CDR2 FQNEAQ (reference sequence). V lost 3 bases, J lost 8 bases, and 14 bases lay in between.

The chain joins TRBV3-1 (or the pseudogene TRBV3-2) to TRBJ1-6, with unresolved D. CDR3 length: 17 amino acids. Trimming shortened V by 0 bases and J by 7 bases, and 16 bases separated the two germline ends. Germline assignment: CDR1 LGHDT and CDR2 YNNKEL (reference sequence). This chain's CDR3 is CASSQEWSSDYNSPLHF. The CDR3 nucleotides read TGTGCCAGCAGCCAAGAATGGAGTTCAGACTACAATTCACCCCTCCACTTT.

This clone has a single count. This chain connects TRBV15 to TRBJ1-1; D is unclear. The CDR3 is made up of 13 amino acids. The germline V and J ends were trimmed by 3 bases and 8 bases, with 13 bases remaining between them. Germline CDR1 is LNHNV and CDR2 is YYDKDF (reference sequence). The CDR3 DNA reads TGTGCCACCAGCAGCCTCAGTAAATTAGAAGCTTTCTTT. Amino acids: CATSSLSKLEAFF. The complete variable domain, with remaining parts taken from reference TRBV15 and TRBJ1-1, reads DAMVIQNPRYQVTQFGKPVTLSCSQTLNHNVMYWYQQKSSQAPKLLFHYYDKDFNNEADTPDNFQSRRPNTSFCFLDIRSPGLGDTAMYLCATSSLSKLEAFFGQGTRLTVV.

V usage is TRBV28 and J usage is TRBJ2-1, with a tentative D call TRBD1 (6 bases). The V end lost 1 base, the J end lost 7 bases, and 11 bases lay between the germline ends. This CDR3 is built from 14 residues. CDR1 and CDR2 (germline): MDHEN, SYDVKM. The CDR3 loop is CASSLSQGRNEQFF. The CDR3, as DNA: TGTGCCAGCAGTTTATCACAGGGCAGGAATGAGCAGTTCTTC.

This chain uses TRBV2 with TRBJ1-1, with a possible D match to TRBD1 (6 bases). This CDR3 is 12 amino acids long. The germline gives CDR1 SNHLY, CDR2 FYNNEI. Between the trimmed V and J ends, which lost 3 bases and 8 bases, there was a span of 10 bases. The CDR3 DNA reads TGTGCCAGCAGTGACAACAGGGTGGAAGCTTTCTTT. It codes for CASSDNRVEAFF.

This sequence joins TRBV5-6 and TRBJ2-5; 9 bases fit TRBD1. V lost 3 bases to trimming and J lost 5 bases; unmatched junction nucleotides: 8. Per the germline V gene, CDR1 is SGHDT and CDR2 is YYEEEE. The CDR3 loop spans 15 amino acids. The CDR3 coding sequence is TGTGCCAGCAGCTCTGTTACAGGGGGCGAGGAGACCCAGTACTTC. Its protein product is CASSSVTGGEETQYF. The full variable domain, completed using reference TRBV5-6 and TRBJ2-5, is DAGVTQSPTHLIKTRGQQVTLRCSPKSGHDTVSWYQQALGQGPQFIFQYYEEEERQRGNFPDRFSGHQFPNYSSELNVNALLLGDSALYLCASSSVTGGEETQYFGPGTRLLVL.

J is TRBJ2-3 and V is TRBV4-1, with D possibly TRBD1 on 6 matching bases. CDR1 is MGHRA and CDR2 is YSYEKL in the germline V gene. CDR3 length equals 16 residues. V gave up 4 bases and J gave up 2 bases, with 16 bases separating them. CDR3 in DNA: TGCGCCAGCAGCCCTCCGGGACATCCGATCACAGATACGCAGTATTTT. This sequence encodes CASSPPGHPITDTQYF.

This clone was seen once. J is TRBJ2-5 and V is TRBV5-1; possible D gene TRBD1, 6 bases. CDR3 size: 15 residues. Trimming cost V 4 bases and J 5 bases, with 18 bases left between them. CDR1 and CDR2 from the germline V gene are SGHRS and YFSETQ. CDR3 loop: CASSAALAGEETQYF. The CDR3 bases are TGCGCCAGCAGCGCGGCTCTGGCAGGGGAGGAGACCCAGTACTTC.

This clone is a singleton in its sample. J is TRBJ2-5 and V is TRBV7-9; D is undetermined. The CDR3 totals 11 residues. V lost 5 bases and J 4 bases, leaving 5 bases between the germline ends. Germline CDR1 is SEHNR and CDR2 is FQNEAQ (reference sequence). For the CDR3, the DNA is TGTGCCAGCAGCGGCAGAGAGACCCAGTACTTC. The encoded protein is CASSGRETQYF.

The chain joins TRBV11-3 to TRBJ2-3, with 10 bases matching TRBD2. Trimming took 0 bases from V and 2 from J; bases not matched to a gene: 5. The germline CDR1 and CDR2 sequences are SGHNT and YENEEA. CDR3 length: 17 residues. The CDR3 region is CASSLDLTSGVTDTQYF. The DNA of the CDR3 is TGTGCCAGCAGCTTAGATCTAACTAGCGGGGTCACAGATACGCAGTATTTT.

V usage is TRBV12-3 or TRBV12-4 and J usage is TRBJ1-1; D is unclear. V lost 0 bases, J lost 6 bases, and 5 bases lay in between. The CDR3 contains 12 residues. The CDR3 reads CASSLARAEAFF. DNA for the CDR3: TGTGCCAGCAGTTTAGCGCGCGCTGAAGCTTTCTTT.

The chain carries TRBV30 and TRBJ1-5; TRBD1 matches 7 bases. CDR1 and CDR2 from the germline V gene are GTSNPN and SVGIG (reference sequence). V lost 1 base and J lost 2; bases outside the gene matches: 5. The CDR3 spans 15 residues. CDR3 protein: CAWSENRGGNQPQHF. The CDR3, as DNA: TGTGCCTGGAGTGAGAACAGGGGTGGCAATCAGCCCCAGCATTTT.

The chain joins TRBV4-3 to TRBJ1-2, with D possibly matching TRBD1 (6 bases). The CDR3 length is 16 residues. The V gene's germline CDR1 is LGHNA and CDR2 YSLEER. Deletions cut 3 bases from V and 6 bases from J, with 20 bases between. The CDR3 reads CASSQDYRDYIDGYTF. CDR3 in DNA: TGCGCCAGCAGCCAGGACTACAGGGACTACATTGATGGCTACACCTTC.

The CDR3 DNA sequence: TGTGCCAGCAGCGTATCCGGGACGGGGGGTAGCATTCAGTACTTC. Its translation is CASSVSGTGGSIQYF. This chain connects TRBV5-4 to TRBJ2-4, with TRBD2 matching 7 bases. Unmatched junction bases numbered 13, after V lost 4 bases and J lost 9 bases. CDR1 and CDR2 (germline): SGHNT, YYREEE (reference sequence). The length of the CDR3 is 15 residues.

The chain recombines TRBV5-6 with TRBJ2-2; 8 bases are a match to TRBD2. Germline CDR1 and CDR2: SGHDT and YYEEEE. V trimming: 4 bases; J trimming: 7 bases; junction bases outside the gene matches: 6. This CDR3 comprises 14 residues. The CDR3 here is CASSAGLVGGELFF. DNA for the CDR3: TGTGCCAGCAGCGCGGGACTAGTGGGCGGGGAGCTGTTTTTT.

The gene calls are TRBV7-2 and TRBJ1-5; possible D gene TRBD1, 6 bases. Trimming shortened V by 5 bases and J by 5 bases, and 13 bases separated the two germline ends. In germline, CDR1 is SGHTA, CDR2 FQGNSA. The CDR3 runs 14 residues. CDR3 protein: CASSPSGGYQPQHF. The CDR3 bases are TGTGCCAGCAGCCCTAGCGGGGGCTATCAGCCCCAGCATTTT.

This clone was found once. This chain links TRBV7-9 with TRBJ1-3; no clear D gene. Trimming left V 2 bases short and J 0 bases short, with 8 bases between. CDR3 length: 15 residues. Germline V gene lookup returns CDR1 SEHNR and CDR2 FQNEAQ (reference sequence). The CDR3 DNA reads TGTGCCAGCAGCTTACTCCAGATCTCTGGAAACACCATATATTTT. Protein product: CASSLLQISGNTIYF.

The chain joins TRBV7-9 to TRBJ1-3, with 7 nucleotides matching TRBD1. This CDR3 is 14 amino acids long. Looked up from germline, CDR1 is SEHNR and CDR2 is FQNEAQ (reference sequence). Trimming removed 2 bases from V and 2 bases from J; junction bases left unmatched: 0. CDR3 sequence reads: CASSLQGAGNTIYF. CDR3 in DNA: TGTGCCAGCAGCTTACAGGGGGCTGGAAACACCATATATTTT.